A single sample gave rise to the 32 T cell receptor beta chains below, sequenced in a study of blood T cell repertoires in COVID-19 (dated by TCRdb to about 2020). Libraries were constructed by the immunoSEQ multiplex PCR assay. Sourced from immuneACCESS, this table was stored by TCRdb with only in-frame sequences that have V and J called. A share of the clones is absent; for the studies checked, an unresolved V gene accounts for under half, and the remainder has no known explanation. The sample table records approximately 200,000 clones; 75% to 85% of these occur just once. The ten largest clones capture 7.4% of the sample. The sequencing sample was made of PBMCs or T cells enriched from blood (not recorded which). The receptors come from a woman aged 40 to 55 with acute COVID-19.

The CDR3 region has the DNA TGTGCCTGGAGTCCAGGGTCCCAACAGCCCCAGCATTTT. It translates to CAWSPGSQQPQHF. The chain links TRBV30 to TRBJ1-5; D perhaps matches TRBD1 (5 bases). CDR1 is GTSNPN and CDR2 is SVGIG in the germline V gene (reference sequence). V was cut by 2 bases and J by 7 bases, with 12 bases left in between. This CDR3 contains 13 residues.

This clone was seen only once. This chain uses TRBV11-2 with TRBJ1-6, with 10 bases aligning to TRBD1. The ends lost 2 bases at V and 4 bases at J; junction bases unmatched: 5. Germline V gives CDR1 SGHAT, CDR2 FQNNGV. The CDR3 extends over 17 amino acids. This CDR3 is CASSLFRDRGYNSPLHF. CDR3 bases: TGTGCCAGCAGCTTATTCCGGGACAGGGGATATAATTCACCCCTCCACTTT.

This chain uses TRBV10-3 with TRBJ1-4; tentative D call: TRBD1 (6 bases). CDR1 ENHRY and CDR2 SYGVKD come from the germline V gene. V shed 1 base and J shed 8 bases, with 14 bases lying between them. The CDR3 extends over 15 amino acids. CDR3 in DNA: TGTGCCATCAGTGAGTTAGGGGGAAAGGACGAAAAACTGTTTTTT. It yields the protein CAISELGGKDEKLFF.

The chain joins TRBV5-1 to TRBJ1-1, with D uncertain. Germline V CDR1 and CDR2: SGHRS, YFSETQ. The CDR3 extends over 17 amino acids. The V and J ends lost 1 base and 5 bases respectively, with 21 bases between them. CDR3 region: CASSLLGGSFSATEAFF. In DNA form, the CDR3 reads TGCGCCAGCAGCTTGTTGGGAGGGTCTTTTTCGGCAACTGAAGCTTTCTTT.

The chain combines TRBV7-2 with TRBJ1-2; a weak D match, TRBD1 (6 bases). This CDR3 is 15 amino acids long. From germline, CDR1 is SGHTA and CDR2 FQGNSA. V lost 3 bases and J 6 bases, leaving 17 bases between the germline ends. The CDR3 is CASSLDFGQFHGYTF. The CDR3 nucleotides are TGTGCCAGCAGCTTGGACTTCGGACAGTTCCATGGCTACACCTTC.

V usage is TRBV2 and J usage is TRBJ2-1; TRBD2 is a possible D gene (5 bases). The CDR3 sequence is 15 residues long. Trimming took off 7 bases at V and 1 base at J, with 14 bases between the two ends. In germline, CDR1 is SNHLY, CDR2 FYNNEI. The CDR3 bases are TGTGCCAGCACCTCACTAGGAGGATCCTACAATGAGCAGTTCTTC. Its protein is CASTSLGGSYNEQFF.

The chain recombines TRBV28 with TRBJ1-1; 7 bases are shared with TRBD1. The V and J ends lost 5 bases and 3 bases, in that order; junction bases with no gene match: 15. Germline CDR1 is MDHEN and CDR2 is SYDVKM. This CDR3 has 17 amino acids. CDR3 sequence: CASSPQTGRPRDTEAFF. CDR3 DNA: TGTGCCAGCAGTCCGCAGACAGGGAGGCCCCGTGACACTGAAGCTTTCTTT. The whole variable domain, filled in from reference TRBV28 and TRBJ1-1, reads DVKVTQSSRYLVKRTGEKVFLECVQDMDHENMFWYRQDPGLGLRLIYFSYDVKMKEKGDIPEGYSVSREKKERFSLILESASTNQTSMYLCASSPQTGRPRDTEAFFGQGTRLTVV.

This chain links TRBV10-3 with TRBJ2-7; D unresolved. The CDR3 extends over 11 amino acids. The germline V gene encodes CDR1 ENHRY and CDR2 SYGVKD. Trimming removed 6 bases at V and 2 bases at J, with 5 bases between. CDR3 sequence reads: CAIRGPYEQYF. For the CDR3, the DNA is TGTGCCATCAGGGGCCCCTACGAGCAGTACTTC.

The chain recombines TRBV2 with TRBJ1-6; TRBD1 aligns across 7 bases. The CDR3 has 15 residues. The V gene's germline CDR1 is SNHLY and CDR2 FYNNEI. V was pared by 5 bases and J by 7 bases, with 8 bases of the junction left unmatched. The CDR3 DNA sequence: TGTGCCAGCAGTCATGGAGGGGGCGAAAATTCACCCCTCCACTTT. Translated, it gives CASSHGGGENSPLHF.

This chain connects TRBV19 to TRBJ1-5; no clear D gene. The germline V gene has CDR1 LNHDA and CDR2 SQIVND (reference sequence). The CDR3 covers 14 residues. V lost 7 bases and J lost 0, with 10 bases in between. Here the CDR3 reads CASNTAVSNQPQHF. The CDR3 DNA reads TGTGCCAGTAATACAGCCGTTAGCAATCAGCCCCAGCATTTT. The full variable domain, in which reference TRBV19 and TRBJ1-5 provide the parts outside the CDR3, is DGGITQSPKYLFRKEGQNVTLSCEQNLNHDAMYWYRQDPGQGLRLIYYSQIVNDFQKGDIAEGYSVSREKKESFPLTVTSAQKNPTAFYLCASNTAVSNQPQHFGDGTRLSIL.

The chain employs TRBV7-6 and TRBJ1-4; 10 nucleotides agree with TRBD1. The length of the CDR3 is 16 residues. V shed 0 bases, J shed 8 bases, and the junction held 6 bases outside the gene matches. The V gene's germline CDR1 is SGHVS and CDR2 FNYEAQ. The chain's CDR3 is CASSLARDRGREKLFF. The CDR3 coding sequence is TGTGCCAGCAGCTTAGCCCGGGACAGGGGACGCGAAAAACTGTTTTTT.

The chain uses TRBV11-2 and TRBJ2-2; the D gene is possibly TRBD2 (5 bases). Deletions cut 3 bases from V and 5 bases from J, with 10 bases between. CDR1 and CDR2 from the germline V gene are SGHAT and FQNNGV. There are 14 residues in the CDR3. CDR3 DNA: TGTGCCAGCAGCTTTGAGGGCGTAACCGGGGAGCTGTTTTTT. This translates into CASSFEGVTGELFF.

This clone was counted a single time. The chain recombines TRBV27 with TRBJ2-3, with D possibly matching TRBD1 (6 bases). V lost 4 bases and J lost 0, with 14 bases in between. Per the germline V gene, CDR1 is MNHEY and CDR2 is SMNVEV (reference sequence). CDR3 length: 16 amino acids. The DNA for the CDR3 is TGTGCCAGCAGTTCCCCAATGACAGGAAGCACAGATACGCAGTATTTT. This encodes CASSSPMTGSTDTQYF.

The chain has TRBV7-8 and TRBJ1-1; D is possibly TRBD1 (6 bases). Looked up from germline, CDR1 is SGHVS and CDR2 is FQNEAQ. V lost 6 bases to trimming and J lost 5 bases, with 16 bases between them. This CDR3 has 14 residues. CDR3 amino acids: CASRNGRGKTEAFF. DNA for the CDR3: TGTGCCAGCAGAAACGGAAGGGGGAAGACTGAAGCTTTCTTT. Full variable domain (outside the CDR3, taken from reference TRBV7-8 and TRBJ1-1): GAGVSQSPRYKVAKRGQDVALRCDPISGHVSLFWYQQALGQGPEFLTYFQNEAQLDKSGLPSDRFFAERPEGSVSTLKIQRTQQEDSAVYLCASRNGRGKTEAFFGQGTRLTVV.

The chain has TRBV2 and TRBJ2-7, with D unclear. V was clipped by 5 bases and J by 5 bases, with 19 bases between them. This CDR3 comprises 15 residues. Germline loops: CDR1 SNHLY, CDR2 FYNNEI. The CDR3 nucleotides read TGTGCCAGCAGTAGTAGACCAGCCAGGCCCCACGAGCAGTACTTC. Translation: CASSSRPARPHEQYF.

The V call is TRBV2, the J call TRBJ1-3, with D perhaps TRBD1 (5 bases). Trimming cost V 4 bases and J 0 bases, with 10 bases left between them. Germline V gene sequence: CDR1 SNHLY, CDR2 FYNNEI. The CDR3 loop spans 15 amino acids. CDR3 in amino acids: CASSAAGRSGNTIYF. The CDR3 bases are TGTGCCAGCAGTGCCGCAGGGCGCTCTGGAAACACCATATATTTT.

This clone was seen a few times. The J gene is TRBJ1-2, the V gene TRBV19, with 9 bases aligning to TRBD1. The CDR3 spans 14 residues. CDR1 and CDR2 from the germline V gene are LNHDA and SQIVND (reference sequence). V lost 6 bases and J lost 7; bases outside the gene matches: 9. The CDR3 nucleotides are TGTGCCAGTAGCCACCGGGACAGGGCTTTTGGCTACACCTTC. Protein sequence: CASSHRDRAFGYTF. The entire variable domain, with the rest obtained from reference TRBV19 and TRBJ1-2, is as follows: DGGITQSPKYLFRKEGQNVTLSCEQNLNHDAMYWYRQDPGQGLRLIYYSQIVNDFQKGDIAEGYSVSREKKESFPLTVTSAQKNPTAFYLCASSHRDRAFGYTFGSGTRLTVV.

This rearrangement joins TRBV5-1 to TRBJ2-3; D may be TRBD1 (5 bases). CDR3 length: 15 residues. CDR1 and CDR2 (germline): SGHRS, YFSETQ. Trimming took off 7 bases at V and 0 bases at J, with 15 bases between the two ends. CDR3 coding DNA: TGCGCCAGCCGTGGGGCACCCACTAGCACAGATACGCAGTATTTT. This sequence encodes CASRGAPTSTDTQYF.

V is TRBV3-1 (or the pseudogene TRBV3-2) and J is TRBJ2-7; a possible D gene is TRBD2 (6 bases). Germline-derived CDR1 and CDR2 are LGHDT and YNNKEL (reference sequence). The CDR3 runs to 15 residues. The V and J ends lost 1 base and 3 bases respectively, with 13 bases between them. In DNA form, the CDR3 reads TGTGCCAGCAGCCAAGCAGGGCGGACTAACTACGAGCAGTACTTC. Translated, it gives CASSQAGRTNYEQYF.

The chain employs TRBV12-3 or TRBV12-4 and TRBJ2-5; TRBD1 agrees at 7 bases. Unmatched junction bases numbered 6, after V lost 6 bases and J lost 5 bases. The CDR3 runs 13 residues. CDR3 in amino acids: CASSYRQGETQYF. For the CDR3, the DNA is TGTGCCAGCAGCTACCGACAGGGCGAGACCCAGTACTTC.

In DNA form, the CDR3 reads TGTGCCTGGGGCGGGACAGCAAATTCACCCCTCCACTTT. Translation: CAWGGTANSPLHF. The gene calls are TRBV30 and TRBJ1-6; TRBD1 matches 7 bases. V was pared by 5 bases and J by 7 bases, with 5 bases of the junction left unmatched. Germline CDR1 and CDR2: GTSNPN and SVGIG (reference sequence). This CDR3 spans 13 amino acids.

V usage is TRBV28 and J usage is TRBJ2-7; D perhaps matches TRBD1 (6 bases). V was cut by 4 bases and J by 0 bases, with 16 bases left in between. Germline lookup yields CDR1 MDHEN and CDR2 SYDVKM. The CDR3 is 16 residues long. The CDR3 loop is CASSSQPQGSSYEQYF. Here the CDR3 DNA reads TGTGCCAGCAGTTCCCAACCTCAGGGGAGCTCCTACGAGCAGTACTTC.

V is TRBV18 and J is TRBJ1-1; 9 nucleotides align to TRBD1. J lost 3 bases, V lost 2 bases, and 1 base had no gene match. The CDR3 spans 14 residues. The germline V gene has CDR1 KGHSH and CDR2 LQKENI. The CDR3 here is CASSPGTGYTEAFF. The CDR3 region has the DNA TGTGCCAGCTCACCAGGGACAGGGTACACTGAAGCTTTCTTT.

The chain recombines TRBV5-1 with TRBJ2-2, with 7 bases identical to TRBD2. Trimming cost V 4 bases and J 2 bases; bases outside gene matches: 17. The germline gives CDR1 SGHRS, CDR2 YFSETQ. The CDR3 has 19 residues. The CDR3 protein is CASSPLGLAEAGNTGELFF. The CDR3, as DNA: TGCGCCAGCAGCCCCCTGGGGCTAGCGGAAGCCGGCAACACCGGGGAGCTGTTTTTT.

The chain links TRBV19 to TRBJ2-1, with TRBD2 identical over 10 bases. Germline CDR1 and CDR2: LNHDA and SQIVND (reference sequence). The CDR3 sequence is 15 residues long. V lost 3 bases, J lost 7 bases, and 6 bases stayed unmatched. The CDR3 DNA reads as TGTGCCAGTAGTATTCCTAGCGGGAGTATAAATGAGCAGTTCTTC. Translated, it gives CASSIPSGSINEQFF.

This clone was counted many times. The V gene is TRBV6-5, the J gene TRBJ2-5; weak D call: TRBD1 (6 bases). Trimming left V 6 bases short and J 5 bases short, with 13 bases between. The CDR3 is 13 amino acids. Germline V gene data show CDR1 as MNHEY and CDR2 as SVGAGI. CDR3: CASSHREWETQYF. CDR3 bases: TGTGCCAGCAGCCACAGGGAGTGGGAGACCCAGTACTTC.

The chain is built from TRBV29-1 and TRBJ1-4, with TRBD1 identical over 7 bases. This CDR3 has 13 residues. V was clipped by 7 bases and J by 4 bases; unmatched bases: 6. The germline gives CDR1 SQVTM, CDR2 ANQGSEA. CDR3: CSGGTASNEKLFF. CDR3 DNA sequence: TGCAGCGGTGGGACAGCAAGTAATGAAAAACTGTTTTTT. Full variable domain (outside the CDR3, taken from reference TRBV29-1 and TRBJ1-4): SAVISQKPSRDICQRGTSLTIQCQVDSQVTMMFWYRQQPGQSLTLIATANQGSEATYESGFVIDKFPISRPNLTFSTLTVSNMSPEDSSIYLCSGGTASNEKLFFGSGTQLSVL.

V is TRBV19 and J is TRBJ2-3, with TRBD2 matching over 8 bases. V was clipped by 2 bases and J by 2 bases; unmatched bases: 18. The CDR3 is made up of 20 amino acids. Germline-derived CDR1 and CDR2 are LNHDA and SQIVND (reference sequence). The CDR3 DNA reads as TGTGCCAGTAGTATAAAAGGAGGTGTGGGACTAGTCACTTTCACAGATACGCAGTATTTT. It encodes CASSIKGGVGLVTFTDTQYF. The full variable domain, completed using reference TRBV19 and TRBJ2-3, is DGGITQSPKYLFRKEGQNVTLSCEQNLNHDAMYWYRQDPGQGLRLIYYSQIVNDFQKGDIAEGYSVSREKKESFPLTVTSAQKNPTAFYLCASSIKGGVGLVTFTDTQYFGPGTRLTVL.

This clone showed up just a few times. This chain uses TRBV9 with TRBJ2-2; D not resolved. Per the germline V gene, CDR1 is SGDLS and CDR2 is YYNGEE. V was clipped by 3 bases and J by 5 bases, with 11 bases between them. CDR3 size: 14 residues. The CDR3 protein is CASSGRSVTGELFF. The CDR3 DNA sequence: TGTGCCAGCAGCGGCCGTTCAGTAACCGGGGAGCTGTTTTTT.

The J gene is TRBJ2-2, the V gene TRBV6-5; 9 bases fit TRBD1. There are 15 residues in the CDR3. Germline assignment: CDR1 MNHEY and CDR2 SVGAGI. With 8 bases clipped from V and 2 bases from J, the junction kept 6 bases outside the gene matches. CDR3 sequence (DNA): TGTGCCAGCGGACAGGGGTCTGCCAACACCGGGGAGCTGTTTTTT. Its translation: CASGQGSANTGELFF.

The CDR3, as DNA: TGTGCCAGTAGTATAGATCTGACAGGGGGAAACATTCAGTACTTC. This gives the protein CASSIDLTGGNIQYF. The chain employs TRBV19 and TRBJ2-4, with TRBD1 identical over 9 bases. The V segment lost 0 bases and the J segment 6 bases; nucleotides outside the gene matches: 3. In germline, CDR1 is LNHDA, CDR2 SQIVND (reference sequence). The CDR3 has 15 amino acids.

The gene calls are TRBV19 and TRBJ2-3; TRBD2 matches at 11 bases. The CDR3 contains 19 residues. CDR1 is LNHDA, CDR2 SQIVND, per germline (reference sequence). Trimming cost V 6 bases and J 0 bases; bases outside gene matches: 14. The DNA for the CDR3 is TGTGCCAGTAGGGCTCTAGCGGGAGGACGCAGTACAAGCACAGATACGCAGTATTTT. As protein: CASRALAGGRSTSTDTQYF. Drawing the rest from reference TRBV19 and TRBJ2-3, the complete variable domain is DGGITQSPKYLFRKEGQNVTLSCEQNLNHDAMYWYRQDPGQGLRLIYYSQIVNDFQKGDIAEGYSVSREKKESFPLTVTSAQKNPTAFYLCASRALAGGRSTSTDTQYFGPGTRLTVL.